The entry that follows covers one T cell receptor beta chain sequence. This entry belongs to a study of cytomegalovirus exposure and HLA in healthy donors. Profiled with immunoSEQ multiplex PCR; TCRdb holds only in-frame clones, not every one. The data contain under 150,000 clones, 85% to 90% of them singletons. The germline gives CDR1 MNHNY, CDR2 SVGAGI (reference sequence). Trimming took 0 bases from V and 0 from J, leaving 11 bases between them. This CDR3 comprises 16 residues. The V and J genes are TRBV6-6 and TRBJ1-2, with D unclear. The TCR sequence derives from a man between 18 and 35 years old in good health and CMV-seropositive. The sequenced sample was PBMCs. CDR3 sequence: CASSYSASEANYGYTF. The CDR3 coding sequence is TGTGCCAGCAGTTACTCGGCCTCCGAAGCTAACTATGGCTACACCTTC.